Presented here are 21 T cell receptor beta chains from one specimen sequenced in a study of cytomegalovirus exposure and HLA in healthy donors. The PCR used 60 Vbeta and 13 Jbeta primers. Sequencing used immunoSEQ multiplex PCR; TCRdb keeps in-frame clones, though not all of them. The data hold about 190,000 clones, with approximately 70% observed a single time. Sequenced: PBMCs. The receptors were sampled from a woman in her 30s in good health and CMV-seronegative.

V gene TRBV19 combines with J gene TRBJ1-4; D is perhaps TRBD1 (5 bases). Germline V gives CDR1 LNHDA, CDR2 SQIVND (reference sequence). V was trimmed by 4 bases and J by 8 bases, leaving 8 bases between them. CDR3 length: 12 amino acids. The CDR3 is CASSTRGEKLFF. CDR3 nucleotides: TGTGCCAGTAGTACCCGGGGGGAAAAACTGTTTTTT.

This clone is a singleton in its sample. The chain links TRBV7-9 to TRBJ1-1; weak D call: TRBD1 (5 bases). The CDR3 is 15 amino acids. Trimming removed 1 base at V and 11 bases at J, with 20 bases between. Germline CDR1 reads SEHNR; CDR2 reads FQNEAQ (reference sequence). The CDR3 sequence is CASSLVGGKGERAFF. The CDR3 DNA sequence: TGTGCCAGCAGCTTAGTGGGGGGAAAAGGCGAGAGGGCTTTCTTT.

This rearrangement joins TRBV5-5 to TRBJ1-4; D perhaps matches TRBD1 (6 bases). CDR3 size: 15 residues. Between the trimmed V and J ends, which lost 1 base and 7 bases, there was a span of 14 bases. The germline V gene has CDR1 SGHKS and CDR2 YYEKEE (reference sequence). The CDR3, as DNA: TGTGCCAGCAGCTTGATGGGGGCACGGTTTGAAAAACTGTTTTTT. Translation: CASSLMGARFEKLFF.

The chain carries TRBV5-6 and TRBJ2-3; D perhaps matches TRBD2 (6 bases). The CDR3 sequence is 14 residues long. The germline V gene has CDR1 SGHDT and CDR2 YYEEEE. V shed 8 bases and J shed 5 bases, with 18 bases lying between them. CDR3 sequence: CASCSGTLEDTQYF. The CDR3 DNA reads as TGTGCCAGTTGTAGCGGTACTTTAGAAGATACGCAGTATTTT.

The genes are TRBV7-2 and TRBJ2-7, with a weak D call TRBD1 (5 bases). The CDR3 spans 16 residues. V lost 0 bases and J 0 bases, leaving 12 bases between the germline ends. Germline loops: CDR1 SGHTA, CDR2 FQGNSA. The CDR3 DNA follows: TGTGCCAGCAGCTTAGCCGTTACAGGAGACTCCTACGAGCAGTACTTC. Its protein is CASSLAVTGDSYEQYF.

The chain links TRBV13 to TRBJ1-2, with D perhaps matching TRBD1 (6 bases). Germline values: CDR1 PRHDT, CDR2 FYEKMQ (reference sequence). Trimming left V 6 bases short and J 0 bases short, with 14 bases between. This CDR3 spans 15 amino acids. The DNA of the CDR3 is TGTGCCAGCAGACCCCGACAGGCACCTAACTATGGCTACACCTTC. Its translation is CASRPRQAPNYGYTF.

V and J are TRBV14 and TRBJ2-5; 7 nucleotides agree with TRBD2. J lost 3 bases, V lost 3 bases, and 7 bases had no gene match. This CDR3 region has 15 residues. Germline V gives CDR1 SGHDN, CDR2 FVKESK. CDR3: CASSHTGGSKETQYF. CDR3 DNA sequence: TGTGCCAGCAGCCATACGGGGGGATCAAAAGAGACCCAGTACTTC.

The chain recombines TRBV5-5 with TRBJ1-2; 8 bases fit TRBD1. Germline-derived CDR1 and CDR2 are SGHKS and YYEKEE (reference sequence). CDR3 length: 14 residues. Germline trimming cut 5 bases from V and 2 bases from J; bases unmatched to any gene: 5. CDR3 nucleotide sequence: TGTGCCAGCAGGCGGGACAGGAGAAACTATGGCTACACCTTC. Translating it yields CASRRDRRNYGYTF.

The chain uses TRBV12-5 and TRBJ2-5; D is possibly TRBD1 (5 bases). The end of the DNA fits TRBJ2-7 better, so the J call may be wrong. The CDR3 has 15 amino acids. Germline CDR1 reads LGHNT; CDR2 reads FRNRAP. The CDR3 region is CASGLGDATNYEQYF. The DNA for the CDR3 is TGTGCTAGTGGTTTAGGGGATGCAACTAACTACGAGCAGTACTTC.

The J gene is TRBJ1-5, the V gene TRBV19, with D perhaps matching TRBD1 (5 bases). The CDR3 has 13 residues. Germline CDR1 and CDR2: LNHDA and SQIVND (reference sequence). V lost 11 bases and J lost 5, with 16 bases in between. The CDR3 DNA reads as TGTGCCGGCAGCCAGGGTCACGATCAGCCCCAGCATTTT. Residues: CAGSQGHDQPQHF.

This clone came up a few times. The chain uses TRBV4-3 and TRBJ2-1, with D possibly matching TRBD1 (6 bases). Germline CDR1 is LGHNA and CDR2 is YSLEER. Trimming left V 0 bases short and J 0 bases short, with 12 bases between. The CDR3 consists of 17 residues. CDR3 amino acids: CASSQEGAGASYNEQFF. The CDR3 DNA reads as TGCGCCAGCAGCCAAGAGGGGGCAGGGGCCTCCTACAATGAGCAGTTCTTC.

This chain links TRBV9 with TRBJ2-5; 10 positions agree with TRBD1. There are 18 residues in the CDR3. J lost 3 bases, V lost 3 bases, and 14 bases had no gene match. Germline V gives CDR1 SGDLS, CDR2 YYNGEE. The CDR3 here is CASSEGDGTGEYEETQYF. DNA for the CDR3: TGTGCCAGCAGCGAGGGGGACGGGACAGGGGAATATGAAGAGACCCAGTACTTC.

The V gene is TRBV7-6, the J gene TRBJ2-3; no firm D call. Per germline, CDR1 SGHVS and CDR2 FNYEAQ. The CDR3 covers 14 residues. With 3 bases removed from V and 5 bases from J, the gap between germline ends came to 12 bases. The CDR3 coding sequence is TGTGCCAGCAGCTTCGGGTTAATGGGAGATACGCAGTATTTT. This translates into CASSFGLMGDTQYF. Supplemented by reference TRBV7-6 and TRBJ2-3, the full variable domain reads GAGVSQSPRYKVTKRGQDVALRCDPISGHVSLYWYRQALGQGPEFLTYFNYEAQQDKSGLPNDRFSAERPEGSISTLTIQRTEQRDSAMYRCASSFGLMGDTQYFGPGTRLTVL.

The J gene is TRBJ1-4, the V gene TRBV2; 9 positions agree with TRBD1. The germline V gene encodes CDR1 SNHLY and CDR2 FYNNEI. Unmatched junction bases numbered 11, after V lost 7 bases and J lost 8 bases. This CDR3 has 15 amino acids. CDR3: CASTPRTGVWEKLFF. For the CDR3, the DNA is TGTGCCAGCACTCCCCGGACAGGGGTTTGGGAAAAACTGTTTTTT.

J is TRBJ2-1 and V is TRBV7-9, with 11 bases lining up with TRBD2. Germline V gene sequence: CDR1 SEHNR, CDR2 FQNEAQ (reference sequence). The length of the CDR3 is 15 residues. V lost 10 bases, J lost 4 bases, and 9 bases stayed unmatched. In DNA form, the CDR3 reads TGTGCCAACAACCCACTAGCGGGAGATTACAATGAGCAGTTCTTC. Its protein product is CANNPLAGDYNEQFF.

V and J are TRBV7-6 and TRBJ2-1; TRBD2 agrees at 12 bases. This CDR3 spans 20 amino acids. V was pared by 0 bases and J by 6 bases, with 15 bases of the junction left unmatched. CDR1 is SGHVS and CDR2 is FNYEAQ in the germline V gene. The CDR3 DNA follows: TGTGCCAGCAGCTTAGCCACCAACCGGGACCAGACTAGCGGGAGCAATGAGCAGTTCTTC. This codes for CASSLATNRDQTSGSNEQFF.

With regard to this clone: Other DNA sequences from this sample encode an identical CDR3 as well. The chain uses TRBV7-9 and TRBJ2-7, with no clear D. This CDR3 is 13 amino acids long. Germline loops: CDR1 SEHNR, CDR2 FQNEAQ (reference sequence). V was shortened by 5 bases and J by 1 base, with 9 bases between the two germline ends. The CDR3 sequence is CASSLSESYEQYF. The DNA of the CDR3 is TGTGCCAGCAGCCTCTCAGAATCCTACGAGCAGTACTTC.

The chain combines TRBV5-1 with TRBJ2-7; 11 bases are shared with TRBD2. The CDR3 runs 18 residues. Trimming cost V 4 bases and J 9 bases; bases outside gene matches: 21. Per germline, CDR1 SGHRS and CDR2 YFSETQ. CDR3 sequence: CASSLGSSGRPIEFSQYF. The CDR3, as DNA: TGCGCCAGCAGCCTTGGGTCTAGCGGGAGGCCCATAGAATTTTCGCAGTACTTC.

The rearrangement joins TRBV7-6 to TRBJ2-1, with 15 bases that match TRBD2. V shed 5 bases and J 8 bases; nucleotides not matched to a gene: 10. Germline values: CDR1 SGHVS, CDR2 FNYEAQ. The CDR3 extends over 17 amino acids. The CDR3 DNA reads as TGTGCCAGCAGCCCTCGGACTAGCGGGGGGGCCGTCGATGAGCAGTTCTTC. It specifies CASSPRTSGGAVDEQFF. The complete variable domain, with remaining parts taken from reference TRBV7-6 and TRBJ2-1, reads GAGVSQSPRYKVTKRGQDVALRCDPISGHVSLYWYRQALGQGPEFLTYFNYEAQQDKSGLPNDRFSAERPEGSISTLTIQRTEQRDSAMYRCASSPRTSGGAVDEQFFGPGTRLTVL.

This clone was picked up one time. The chain uses TRBV7-3 and TRBJ2-2; D perhaps matches TRBD2 (7 bases). V lost 1 base to trimming and J lost 4 bases, with 10 bases between them. CDR3 size: 15 residues. Germline values: CDR1 SGHTA, CDR2 FQGTGA. The CDR3 spells CASSLRGGGTGELFF. CDR3 bases: TGTGCCAGCAGCTTAAGAGGGGGGGGCACCGGGGAGCTGTTTTTT. Filled out from reference TRBV7-3 and TRBJ2-2, the complete variable domain reads GAGVSQTPSNKVTEKGKYVELRCDPISGHTALYWYRQSLGQGPEFLIYFQGTGAADDSGLPNDRFFAVRPEGSVSTLKIQRTERGDSAVYLCASSLRGGGTGELFFGEGSRLTVL.

This clone has more than one count but fewer than ten. The chain recombines TRBV7-9 with TRBJ1-2; TRBD1 might be the D (6 bases). CDR1 and CDR2 (germline): SEHNR, FQNEAQ (reference sequence). This CDR3 spans 16 amino acids. With 2 bases removed from V and 0 bases from J, the gap between germline ends came to 13 bases. CDR3 sequence: CASSLRSGEANYGYTF. CDR3 sequence (DNA): TGTGCCAGCAGCTTACGGTCAGGGGAAGCTAACTATGGCTACACCTTC.